Listed below are T cell receptor beta chains from one sample, sequenced in a study of blood T cell repertoires in COVID-19. Repertoires were generated with immunoSEQ multiplex PCR, while TCRdb's copy carries only in-frame clones and drops some. The table includes 75,000 to 90,000 clones, more than 75% detected once. Sequenced sample: peripheral blood. The receptors come from a man in his forties or fifties with active COVID-19. Both conserved end residues are part of each CDR3. D genes are given only for firm matches. For some rows the clone size is stated as once, few or many, or as a class when expanded; others skip it.

DNA: TGTGCCAGCAGCCAAGATGGAGGAGGGAGCTATGGCTACACCTTC
CDR3: CASSQDGGGSYGYTF
V: TRBV3-1/TRBV3-2
J: TRBJ1-2
D: -
size: once

DNA: TGCGCCAGCAGCTTGGCTACTACAACTCAAGAGACCCAGTACTTC
CDR3: CASSLATTTQETQYF
V: TRBV5-1
J: TRBJ2-5
D: -
size: -

DNA: TGTGCCGGCAAGGGGGCCGGGACTAGCACAGATACGCAGTATTTT
CDR3: CAGKGAGTSTDTQYF
V: TRBV5-4
J: TRBJ2-3
D: -
size: -

DNA: TGTGCCAGCAGCTTGGGACTAGCGGGTCTCGAGCAGTACTTC
CDR3: CASSLGLAGLEQYF
V: TRBV7-2
J: TRBJ2-7
D: TRBD2
size: few

DNA: TGTGCCAGCAGCTTTGGACTGTTCTCTGGGGCCAACGTCCTGACTTTC
CDR3: CASSFGLFSGANVLTF
V: TRBV9
J: TRBJ2-6
D: -
size: -

DNA: TGTGCCAGCAGCCAATCGCGAAATGGCTACACCTTC
CDR3: CASSQSRNGYTF
V: TRBV16
J: TRBJ1-2
D: -
size: few

DNA: TGTGCCAGCAGTTCATCACCCGGGACAGGGTGGGGCTATGGCTACACCTTC
CDR3: CASSSSPGTGWGYGYTF
V: TRBV11-2
J: TRBJ1-2
D: TRBD1
size: -

DNA: TGTGCCAGCAGCTTAGAAAAAGGGGATAATGGCGGGGAGCTGTTTTTT
CDR3: CASSLEKGDNGGELFF
V: TRBV7-6
J: TRBJ2-2
D: -
size: -

DNA: TGCGCCAGCAGCCACCAAACGGGGGACACCGGGGAGCTGTTTTTT
CDR3: CASSHQTGDTGELFF
V: TRBV5-1
J: TRBJ2-2
D: -
size: -

DNA: TGTGCCAGCAGCTTGGAAACAGGGATAAGCGGGGGGGAGCAGTACTTC
CDR3: CASSLETGISGGEQYF
V: TRBV11-2
J: TRBJ2-7
D: TRBD2
size: -

DNA: TGTGCCAGCAGCTTGTTCTCGGGGGTAGGATCGGAGGCTTTCTTT
CDR3: CASSLFSGVGSEAFF
V: TRBV5-6
J: TRBJ1-1
D: -
size: -

DNA: TGTGCCAGCAGCGTAGGGTCAGGGCCCTCCTACGAGCAGTACTTC
CDR3: CASSVGSGPSYEQYF
V: TRBV9
J: TRBJ2-7
D: -
size: -

DNA: TGTGCCAGCAGCTTGGAGGGACAGGGGGCAGAGACCCAGTACTTC
CDR3: CASSLEGQGAETQYF
V: TRBV5-4
J: TRBJ2-5
D: TRBD1
size: once

DNA: TGTGCCAGCAGTTTTAGGACTAGCGGGAGTCCCTACAATGAGCAGTTCTTC
CDR3: CASSFRTSGSPYNEQFF
V: TRBV28
J: TRBJ2-1
D: TRBD2
size: -

DNA: TGTGCCAGCAGTTTAAGACAGTTGCCTGAAGCTTTCTTT
CDR3: CASSLRQLPEAFF
V: TRBV28
J: TRBJ1-1
D: -
size: -

DNA: TGTGCCAGCAGCGGGACAGGGTTTTCCTACGAGCAGTACTTC
CDR3: CASSGTGFSYEQYF
V: TRBV27
J: TRBJ2-7
D: TRBD1
size: few

DNA: TGCAGCGTTGGTTCTTCAGGGGCCCGAGATACGCAGTATTTT
CDR3: CSVGSSGARDTQYF
V: TRBV29-1
J: TRBJ2-3
D: -
size: -

DNA: TGTGCCAGCAGCTTAATCGCGGCAAGATCGGGTGAGCAGTTCTTC
CDR3: CASSLIAARSGEQFF
V: TRBV7-3
J: TRBJ2-1
D: -
size: -

DNA: TGCGCCAGCAGCCAAGATTTCGGTCTAGCGGTGGACAATGAGCAGTTCTTC
CDR3: CASSQDFGLAVDNEQFF
V: TRBV4-3
J: TRBJ2-1
D: TRBD2
size: -

DNA: TGTGCCCACGCGGCAGGGGCGACGAACACTGAAGCTTTCTTT
CDR3: CAHAAGATNTEAFF
V: TRBV7-9
J: TRBJ1-1
D: -
size: -

DNA: TGTGCCAGTAGTATGGGAAAAAGGTTGGGGGCCACTGAAGCTTTCTTT
CDR3: CASSMGKRLGATEAFF
V: TRBV19
J: TRBJ1-1
D: -
size: once

DNA: TGTGCCAGCAGCTTAGGGGTTAGCGGGAGGGCGGAGACCCAGTACTTC
CDR3: CASSLGVSGRAETQYF
V: TRBV7-3
J: TRBJ2-5
D: TRBD2
size: -

DNA: TGCAGCGCCGAACGGGGGGTCGGTGAAAAACTGTTTTTT
CDR3: CSAERGVGEKLFF
V: TRBV29-1
J: TRBJ1-4
D: -
size: once

DNA: TGTGCCAGCAGTTTGGAGGCAAGCTTTGGCAATCAGCCCCAGCATTTT
CDR3: CASSLEASFGNQPQHF
V: TRBV27
J: TRBJ1-5
D: -
size: -

DNA: TGCAGCGTTGAGAACCGGGACAGGGAGGGAATGAACACTGAAGCTTTCTTT
CDR3: CSVENRDREGMNTEAFF
V: TRBV29-1
J: TRBJ1-1
D: TRBD1
size: -

DNA: TGCGCCAGCAGCTTGAGGGGACAGGGAACAGGGGGGAATGGCTACACCTTC
CDR3: CASSLRGQGTGGNGYTF
V: TRBV5-1
J: TRBJ1-2
D: TRBD1
size: few

DNA: TGTGCCAGCAGCGTAGAGGGGGCAGATACGCAGTATTTT
CDR3: CASSVEGADTQYF
V: TRBV9
J: TRBJ2-3
D: -
size: -

DNA: TGTGCCAGTAGTATTGCGGTCAATACCTACGAGCAGTACTTC
CDR3: CASSIAVNTYEQYF
V: TRBV19
J: TRBJ2-7
D: -
size: once

DNA: TGTGCCAGCAGCTTATCCGGGACAGGGGTCTACGAGCAGTACTTC
CDR3: CASSLSGTGVYEQYF
V: TRBV7-2
J: TRBJ2-7
D: TRBD1
size: -

DNA: TGTGCCAGCAGCCCGGGACAGGGAGTAGGAGGGTATGGCTACACCTTC
CDR3: CASSPGQGVGGYGYTF
V: TRBV7-2
J: TRBJ1-2
D: TRBD1
size: -

DNA: TGCAGCGTTCAACCGGGACAGCTCTATGGCTACACCTTC
CDR3: CSVQPGQLYGYTF
V: TRBV29-1
J: TRBJ1-2
D: TRBD1
size: -

DNA: TGCGCCAGCCATCCTCCGGGGGTTCGGGACGAGCAGTACTTC
CDR3: CASHPPGVRDEQYF
V: TRBV5-1
J: TRBJ2-7
D: -
size: once

DNA: TGTGCCAGCAGCGTAGCCCCCGGACTAACCACAGATACGCAGTATTTT
CDR3: CASSVAPGLTTDTQYF
V: TRBV9
J: TRBJ2-3
D: -
size: -

DNA: TGTGCCATCAGTAGCGGGAATACAGATACGCAGTATTTT
CDR3: CAISSGNTDTQYF
V: TRBV10-3
J: TRBJ2-3
D: TRBD2
size: -

DNA: TGTGCCAGCAGCTTGGGGGGGCCCGGGACAGATACGCAGTATTTT
CDR3: CASSLGGPGTDTQYF
V: TRBV5-8
J: TRBJ2-3
D: -
size: -

DNA: TGTGCCAGCAGTGCCTCCCTGACAGTTGCTAACTATGGCTACACCTTC
CDR3: CASSASLTVANYGYTF
V: TRBV27
J: TRBJ1-2
D: -
size: -

DNA: TGTGCCAGCTCACCACAGGGGGCTGCGGAGACCCAGTACTTC
CDR3: CASSPQGAAETQYF
V: TRBV18
J: TRBJ2-5
D: TRBD1
size: -

DNA: TGTGCCAGCAGCTATAAGAGGCAAGAGACCCAGTACTTC
CDR3: CASSYKRQETQYF
V: TRBV27
J: TRBJ2-5
D: -
size: -

DNA: TGTGCCAGCAGTGAATCTGGGGGCAGGGCGGCCCAGGGCTACACCTTC
CDR3: CASSESGGRAAQGYTF
V: TRBV25-1
J: TRBJ1-2
D: -
size: -

DNA: TGCGCCAGTTCGACTTATTCACCCCTCCACTTT
CDR3: CASSTYSPLHF
V: TRBV23-1
J: TRBJ1-6
D: -
size: once

DNA: TGTGCCAGCAGCTTACTGCCGGGACAGACAACTAATGAAAAACTGTTTTTT
CDR3: CASSLLPGQTTNEKLFF
V: TRBV5-6
J: TRBJ1-4
D: TRBD1
size: -

DNA: TGTGCCAGCAGACCCGGGACAGGGAACTATGGCTACACCTTC
CDR3: CASRPGTGNYGYTF
V: TRBV5-6
J: TRBJ1-2
D: TRBD1
size: -

DNA: TGTGCCAGCAGCTTGAGGGGAAGCGGGGGGACAGATACGCAGTATTTT
CDR3: CASSLRGSGGTDTQYF
V: TRBV7-9
J: TRBJ2-3
D: TRBD2
size: -

DNA: TGTGCCAGTCGCAGGGGCCCGAACACCGGGGAGCTGTTTTTT
CDR3: CASRRGPNTGELFF
V: TRBV7-7
J: TRBJ2-2
D: -
size: -

DNA: TGTGCCAGCTCCTCGGGGCGGGAGGGACTCTACGAGCAGTACTTC
CDR3: CASSSGREGLYEQYF
V: TRBV11-3
J: TRBJ2-7
D: TRBD2
size: -

DNA: TGTGCCAGCAGCGTAGTTGGGGCTCGGGCTGAAGCTTTCTTT
CDR3: CASSVVGARAEAFF
V: TRBV9
J: TRBJ1-1
D: -
size: -

DNA: TGCGCCAGCAGCTTGGAGGCAGGGGGCTACACCTTC
CDR3: CASSLEAGGYTF
V: TRBV5-1
J: TRBJ1-2
D: -
size: -

DNA: TGTGCCAGCAGCCAAGAGCAGGGAACGACAGATACGCAGTATTTT
CDR3: CASSQEQGTTDTQYF
V: TRBV14
J: TRBJ2-3
D: -
size: once

DNA: TGTGCCAGTAGTATAGGGGGGGTTAGTCAGCCCCAGCATTTT
CDR3: CASSIGGVSQPQHF
V: TRBV19
J: TRBJ1-5
D: -
size: -